This passage covers 32 T cell receptor beta chains from one sample sequenced in a study of graft-versus-host responses after intestinal transplantation. The assay was immunoSEQ multiplex PCR, and TCRdb's table has in-frame clones only and misses some. This sample has about 91,000 clones; around 93% occur once, and the top ten carry approximately 0.33%. Their specific antigens are unknown. The sample consisted of unstimulated CD4+ T cells sorted from spleen or lymph node cells, taken before transplant. Every receptor here comes from a human donor who was the organ donor for an intestinal transplant.

The CDR3 sequence is CASSELNYGYTF. For the CDR3, the DNA is TGCGCCAGCAGTGAGCTCAACTATGGCTACACCTTC. This rearrangement joins TRBV10-2 to TRBJ1-2; D not resolved. V was clipped by 2 bases and J by 2 bases, with 3 bases between them. The CDR3 is 12 residues long. The V gene's germline CDR1 is WSHSY and CDR2 SAAADI.

CDR3 region: CASRASGAYEQYF. For the CDR3, the DNA is TGTGCCAGCAGGGCAAGCGGGGCCTACGAGCAGTACTTC. V gene TRBV6-5 combines with J gene TRBJ2-7, with TRBD2 matching 7 bases. Germline values: CDR1 MNHEY, CDR2 SVGAGI. CDR3 length: 13 residues. The V segment lost 6 bases and the J segment 2 bases; nucleotides outside the gene matches: 4.

The chain uses TRBV29-1 and TRBJ2-7, with D possibly matching TRBD2 (5 bases). V was cut by 3 bases and J by 2 bases, with 11 bases left in between. In germline, CDR1 is SQVTM, CDR2 ANQGSEA. The CDR3 totals 13 residues. The CDR3: CSVDVDGAYEQYF. CDR3 DNA: TGCAGCGTTGATGTTGACGGGGCCTACGAGCAGTACTTC.

The chain has TRBV11-1 and TRBJ2-5; D remains unclear. This CDR3 is built from 14 residues. CDR1 is SGHAT and CDR2 is FQDESV in the germline V gene (reference sequence). V lost 2 bases and J 0 bases, leaving 7 bases between the germline ends. CDR3 residues: CASSLLRDQETQYF. CDR3 DNA sequence: TGTGCCAGCAGCTTACTTCGGGACCAAGAGACCCAGTACTTC.

This chain uses TRBV30 with TRBJ2-7, with 8 bases matching TRBD2. From germline, CDR1 is GTSNPN and CDR2 SVGIG (reference sequence). CDR3 size: 14 residues. The trim removed 5 bases at V and 1 base at J, leaving 7 bases unmatched. The CDR3 here is CAWGREGLSYEQYF. The CDR3 DNA sequence: TGTGCCTGGGGTCGGGAGGGCCTGTCCTACGAGCAGTACTTC.

V and J are TRBV14 and TRBJ1-1, with D unresolved. CDR3 size: 12 residues. Trimming cost V 3 bases and J 4 bases, with 6 bases left between them. Germline lookup yields CDR1 SGHDN and CDR2 FVKESK. The CDR3 spells CASSHSVTEAFF. CDR3 in DNA: TGTGCCAGCAGCCATTCCGTCACTGAAGCTTTCTTT.

This chain joins TRBV19 and TRBJ1-2; 7 positions agree with TRBD1. Germline-derived CDR1 and CDR2 are LNHDA and SQIVND (reference sequence). This CDR3 contains 13 residues. V was pared by 5 bases and J by 5 bases, with 5 bases of the junction left unmatched. CDR3 DNA sequence: TGTGCCAGTAGTTCGACAGGGAGGTATGGCTACACCTTC. It encodes CASSSTGRYGYTF.

This rearrangement joins TRBV9 to TRBJ2-3, with 7 bases matching TRBD2. Trimming took 3 bases from V and 2 from J; bases not matched to a gene: 12. The CDR3 runs 17 residues. Per germline, CDR1 SGDLS and CDR2 YYNGEE. CDR3 in DNA: TGTGCCAGCAGCGAGGGGCGTGGGGGGGGTCTCACAGATACGCAGTATTTT. It is translated as CASSEGRGGGLTDTQYF.

This chain uses TRBV6-1 with TRBJ1-2; D remains ambiguous. This CDR3 is built from 12 residues. V gave up 5 bases and J gave up 10 bases, with 14 bases separating them. Germline CDR1 reads MNHNS; CDR2 reads SASEGT. In DNA, the CDR3 is TGTGCCAGCAGTTCTGGCGGGTTTGCCTACACCTTC. Its protein is CASSSGGFAYTF.

This rearrangement joins TRBV11-3 to TRBJ2-1; 10 bases align to TRBD1. CDR1 and CDR2 from the germline V gene are SGHNT and YENEEA. The CDR3 sequence is 13 residues long. J gave up 6 bases and V 5 bases, and 1 base lay outside the gene matches. CDR3 in amino acids: CASSRDRGNEQFF. As DNA, the CDR3 is TGTGCCAGCAGCAGGGACAGGGGCAATGAGCAGTTCTTC.

The V gene is TRBV7-9, the J gene TRBJ2-6, with D perhaps matching TRBD2 (6 bases). The V gene's germline CDR1 is SEHNR and CDR2 FQNEAQ (reference sequence). V lost 1 base and J lost 3, with 10 bases in between. There are 16 residues in the CDR3. Written as DNA, the CDR3 is TGTGCCAGCAGCTTAGATGGGGGACTTGGGGCCAACGTCCTGACTTTC. Protein sequence: CASSLDGGLGANVLTF.

The chain recombines TRBV20-1 with TRBJ1-1, with a possible D match to TRBD1 (6 bases). Trimming took off 5 bases at V and 5 bases at J, with 9 bases between the two ends. The CDR3 runs 11 residues. Germline CDR1 is DFQATT and CDR2 is SNEGSKA (reference sequence). CDR3 coding DNA: TGCAGTGCTTTCACAGGGACTGAAGCTTTCTTT. Residues: CSAFTGTEAFF.

This clone showed up just once. V usage is TRBV7-9 and J usage is TRBJ2-5; TRBD1 aligns across 11 bases. The CDR3 runs 14 residues. Germline values: CDR1 SEHNR, CDR2 FQNEAQ (reference sequence). V trimming: 5 bases; J trimming: 5 bases; junction bases outside the gene matches: 4. Here the CDR3 DNA reads TGTGCCAGCAGCCCCGGGACAGGGGGGGAGACCCAGTACTTC. This sequence encodes CASSPGTGGETQYF.

The J gene is TRBJ1-3, the V gene TRBV6-6, with D perhaps TRBD1 (6 bases). Germline CDR1 is MNHNY and CDR2 is SVGAGI (reference sequence). With 5 bases removed from V and 0 bases from J, the gap between germline ends came to 14 bases. This CDR3 is 16 amino acids long. The CDR3 protein is CASSPVQGFSGNTIYF. CDR3 DNA: TGTGCCAGCAGTCCCGTACAGGGATTCTCTGGAAACACCATATATTTT.

This chain connects TRBV7-8 to TRBJ2-7; TRBD1 aligns across 9 bases. The V and J ends lost 5 bases and 2 bases, in that order; junction bases with no gene match: 10. The V gene's germline CDR1 is SGHVS and CDR2 FQNEAQ. The CDR3 spans 16 residues. The CDR3 is CASSGVRDRETYEQYF. CDR3 in DNA: TGTGCCAGCAGCGGAGTCCGGGACAGGGAGACCTACGAGCAGTACTTC.

The gene calls are TRBV6-5 and TRBJ2-7; 8 bases are shared with TRBD2. The CDR3 covers 14 residues. The V gene end was trimmed by 2 bases and the J gene end by 3 bases; junction bases not matched to a gene: 3. The germline V gene encodes CDR1 MNHEY and CDR2 SVGAGI. This CDR3 is CASSYGLANYEQYF. In DNA form, the CDR3 reads TGTGCCAGCAGTTACGGACTAGCAAACTACGAGCAGTACTTC.

The V call is TRBV10-3, the J call TRBJ1-4, with TRBD1 identical over 9 bases. The V gene end was trimmed by 0 bases and the J gene end by 5 bases; junction bases not matched to a gene: 10. Per the germline V gene, CDR1 is ENHRY and CDR2 is SYGVKD. CDR3 size: 18 residues. This chain's CDR3 is CAISESGTGTVKNEKLFF. DNA for the CDR3: TGTGCCATCAGTGAGTCCGGGACAGGGACTGTAAAGAATGAAAAACTGTTTTTT.

The chain joins TRBV5-1 to TRBJ2-3; 8 bases fit TRBD2. The CDR3 consists of 15 residues. The V segment lost 4 bases and the J segment 5 bases; nucleotides outside the gene matches: 9. Germline CDR1 is SGHRS and CDR2 is YFSETQ. DNA for the CDR3: TGCGCCAGCAGCGCGGGGGGTGAGTGGGGAGATACGCAGTATTTT. It specifies CASSAGGEWGDTQYF.

The chain combines TRBV28 with TRBJ2-4, with D possibly TRBD2 on 6 matching bases. Germline V gene sequence: CDR1 MDHEN, CDR2 SYDVKM. The CDR3 sequence is 13 residues long. The V end lost 10 bases, the J end lost 0 bases, and 10 bases lay between the germline ends. The CDR3 reads CAIGGPAKNIQYF. The CDR3 nucleotides read TGTGCCATCGGGGGACCAGCCAAAAACATTCAGTACTTC.

V usage is TRBV7-2 and J usage is TRBJ2-3, with a possible D match to TRBD2 (6 bases). This CDR3 has 11 amino acids. Germline V gene lookup returns CDR1 SGHTA and CDR2 FQGNSA. Trimming removed 6 bases from V and 12 bases from J, with 13 bases in between. The CDR3 sequence: CASRTGTSQYF. The CDR3, as DNA: TGTGCCAGCAGGACCGGGACTTCCCAGTATTTT.

The chain joins TRBV7-6 to TRBJ2-7; TRBD2 matches at 11 bases. Germline V CDR1 and CDR2: SGHVS, FNYEAQ. V gave up 5 bases and J gave up 2 bases; unmatched junction bases: 8. The CDR3 sequence is 16 residues long. CDR3 in DNA: TGTGCCAGCAGCCCCCGACTAGCGGGATTTACCTACGAGCAGTACTTC. Its protein product is CASSPRLAGFTYEQYF.

V usage is TRBV5-4 and J usage is TRBJ1-2; maybe TRBD1 (5 bases). The CDR3 spans 12 residues. Germline CDR1 and CDR2: SGHNT and YYREEE (reference sequence). Trimming removed 0 bases at V and 7 bases at J, with 7 bases between. For the CDR3, the DNA is TGTGCCAGCAGCTTGGCAGGGTTTGGCTACACCTTC. The encoded protein is CASSLAGFGYTF.

The chain links TRBV7-8 to TRBJ2-5, with D possibly being TRBD2 (6 bases). This CDR3 has 14 residues. Deletions cut 1 base from V and 7 bases from J, with 13 bases between. From germline, CDR1 is SGHVS and CDR2 FQNEAQ. The CDR3 nucleotides are TGTGCCAGCAGCTTAGTTTTGGTAGCGGTGACCCAGTACTTC. Protein product: CASSLVLVAVTQYF.

The chain has TRBV9 and TRBJ2-1; 9 bases match TRBD2. Trimming removed 0 bases from V and 9 bases from J; junction bases left unmatched: 10. Per the germline V gene, CDR1 is SGDLS and CDR2 is YYNGEE. The CDR3 sequence is 16 residues long. CDR3 loop: CASSVDIAGVQSEQFF. The DNA of the CDR3 is TGTGCCAGCAGCGTAGATATAGCGGGAGTTCAGAGTGAGCAGTTCTTC. Drawing the rest from reference TRBV9 and TRBJ2-1, the complete variable domain is DSGVTQTPKHLITATGQRVTLRCSPRSGDLSVYWYQQSLDQGLQFLIQYYNGEERAKGNILERFSAQQFPDLHSELNLSSLELGDSALYFCASSVDIAGVQSEQFFGPGTRLTVL.

The rearrangement uses TRBV6-1 and TRBJ2-5, with 9 nucleotides matching TRBD2. CDR3 length: 16 residues. Germline V CDR1 and CDR2: MNHNS, SASEGT. V was clipped by 2 bases and J by 2 bases; unmatched bases: 6. CDR3 in DNA: TGTGCCAGCAGTGAAAGAGCGGGGGGCCTACAAGAGACCCAGTACTTC. The encoded protein is CASSERAGGLQETQYF.

V and J are TRBV2 and TRBJ1-2, with D unclear. This CDR3 is built from 11 residues. The ends were cut back, 6 bases at V and 4 bases at J, with 6 bases in the middle. The germline V gene encodes CDR1 SNHLY and CDR2 FYNNEI. Written as DNA, the CDR3 is TGTGCCAGCAGGGTCAGCTATGGCTACACCTTC. Its translation: CASRVSYGYTF.

V is TRBV14 and J is TRBJ1-3; D may be TRBD1 (5 bases). The CDR3 extends over 14 amino acids. The V gene's germline CDR1 is SGHDN and CDR2 FVKESK. V lost 0 bases to trimming and J lost 6 bases, with 9 bases between them. The CDR3, as DNA: TGTGCCAGCAGCCAAGAACCAGGGATAAACACCATATATTTT. Protein sequence: CASSQEPGINTIYF.

This chain uses TRBV7-9 with TRBJ1-1; no definite D call. The germline V gene has CDR1 SEHNR and CDR2 FQNEAQ (reference sequence). V was pared by 7 bases and J by 1 base, with 16 bases between. The CDR3 is made up of 15 amino acids. The CDR3 DNA is TGTGCCAGCACAAGTGGCGACAAGAGGAACACTGAAGCTTTCTTT. Its protein is CASTSGDKRNTEAFF.

This chain uses TRBV28 with TRBJ2-7; 10 nucleotides agree with TRBD2. The V gene end was trimmed by 5 bases and the J gene end by 2 bases; junction bases not matched to a gene: 12. The germline CDR1 and CDR2 sequences are MDHEN and SYDVKM. The CDR3 is made up of 17 amino acids. Written as DNA, the CDR3 is TGTGCCAGCAGTCAATCCTTGACTAGCGGGCCCCCCTACGAGCAGTACTTC. This codes for CASSQSLTSGPPYEQYF.

The rearrangement links TRBV6-6 to TRBJ2-1; 7 bases match TRBD2. Unmatched junction bases numbered 1, after V lost 5 bases and J lost 0 bases. The CDR3 sequence is 14 residues long. Germline CDR1 reads MNHNY; CDR2 reads SVGAGI (reference sequence). The CDR3 sequence is CASSGGSSYNEQFF. The CDR3 DNA follows: TGTGCCAGCAGTGGCGGGAGCTCCTACAATGAGCAGTTCTTC.

The V and J genes are TRBV28 and TRBJ2-2, with D perhaps TRBD2 (5 bases). CDR3 length: 14 residues. Germline CDR1 and CDR2: MDHEN and SYDVKM. Trimming took off 6 bases at V and 4 bases at J, with 12 bases between the two ends. The CDR3 region is CASRIGLITGELFF. CDR3 nucleotide sequence: TGTGCCAGCAGGATCGGACTGATCACCGGGGAGCTGTTTTTT.

For this clone: This sample includes further DNA sequences coding for the same CDR3. V and J are TRBV9 and TRBJ1-4, with a tentative D call TRBD1 (5 bases). In germline, CDR1 is SGDLS, CDR2 YYNGEE. This CDR3 has 14 residues. The V end was cut by 0 bases, the J end by 8 bases, with 11 bases between. CDR3 nucleotide sequence: TGTGCCAGCAGCGTAGGAACGGGGGAAGAAAAACTGTTTTTT. Its protein is CASSVGTGEEKLFF.